This TCR beta chain is from a study of blood T cell repertoires in COVID-19. Sequencing used immunoSEQ multiplex PCR; TCRdb keeps in-frame clones, though not all of them. The data show fewer than 200,000 clones, 84% seen once. Participant ages covered roughly 18 to 89 years across 20 to 25 US areas. Shortly before study entry, within 2 weeks, exposed participants had met a COVID-19 case. The germline V and J ends were trimmed by 5 bases and 4 bases, with 11 bases remaining between them. CDR1 is MGHDK and CDR2 is SYGVNS in the germline V gene. There are 13 residues in the CDR3. The chain has TRBV25-1 and TRBJ1-2; D is perhaps TRBD1 (5 bases). This TCR derives from a woman in her 30s who had been exposed to COVID-19. Sample: PBMCs or T cells enriched from blood (not recorded which). CDR3 nucleotide sequence: TGTGCCAGCAGTCATACAGGTTCCTATGGCTACACCTTC. Protein: CASSHTGSYGYTF.